The 16 T cell receptor beta chains below come from one sample, sequenced in a study of cytotoxic CD8 clonotypes in ibrutinib-treated CLL. The protocol was immunoSEQ multiplex PCR, while the TCRdb copy is restricted to in-frame clones and leaves out a portion. The sample contains approximately 300,000 clones, roughly 85% of which appear only once. The sequencing used PBMCs, collected before ibrutinib treatment. These receptors all come from a human donor with chronic lymphocytic leukemia.

The rearrangement joins TRBV27 to TRBJ1-5; D unresolved. Trimming cost V 2 bases and J 1 base, with 6 bases left between them. The germline V gene has CDR1 MNHEY and CDR2 SMNVEV (reference sequence). This CDR3 contains 14 residues. The chain's CDR3 is CASSLRASNQPQHF. The CDR3 nucleotides are TGTGCCAGCAGTTTAAGAGCAAGCAATCAGCCCCAGCATTTT.

This clone came up a few times. This chain uses TRBV27 with TRBJ2-7, with TRBD1 matching 9 bases. Germline CDR1 is MNHEY and CDR2 is SMNVEV (reference sequence). This CDR3 has 15 residues. The V and J ends lost 3 bases and 6 bases, in that order; junction bases with no gene match: 9. CDR3 sequence (DNA): TGTGCCAGCAGTTTGAGGTCCGGGACAGGGCCCGAGCAGTACTTC. Its translation is CASSLRSGTGPEQYF.

This sequence joins TRBV11-2 and TRBJ1-5; D is perhaps TRBD1 (5 bases). The ends were cut back, 4 bases at V and 8 bases at J, with 18 bases in the middle. There are 15 residues in the CDR3. CDR1 and CDR2 from the germline V gene are SGHAT and FQNNGV. CDR3 sequence reads: CASSSRGGTGEPQHF. CDR3 bases: TGTGCCAGCAGCTCGAGGGGTGGGACTGGGGAGCCCCAGCATTTT. Variable domain in full (rest from reference TRBV11-2 and TRBJ1-5): EAGVAQSPRYKIIEKRQSVAFWCNPISGHATLYWYQQILGQGPKLLIQFQNNGVVDDSQLPKDRFSAERLKGVDSTLKIQPAKLEDSAVYLCASSSRGGTGEPQHFGDGTRLSIL.

The chain couples TRBV18 to TRBJ1-5, with 7 bases that match TRBD1. V gave up 3 bases and J gave up 2 bases; unmatched junction bases: 7. Germline loops: CDR1 KGHSH, CDR2 LQKENI. The CDR3 covers 16 residues. The CDR3 is CASSPQTGSGNQPQHF. For the CDR3, the DNA is TGTGCCAGCTCACCCCAGACAGGGAGCGGCAATCAGCCCCAGCATTTT. The whole variable domain, remainder taken from reference TRBV18 and TRBJ1-5, is NAGVMQNPRHLVRRRGQEARLRCSPMKGHSHVYWYRQLPEEGLKFMVYLQKENIIDESGMPKERFSAEFPKEGPSILRIQQVVRGDSAAYFCASSPQTGSGNQPQHFGDGTRLSIL.

V is TRBV7-2 and J is TRBJ2-7, with a possible D match to TRBD2 (6 bases). Germline-derived CDR1 and CDR2 are SGHTA and FQGNSA. The length of the CDR3 is 15 residues. V lost 1 base to trimming and J lost 7 bases, with 17 bases between them. The CDR3 DNA follows: TGTGCCAGCAGCTTAGAGTCCGCCGGGGGTTCTGAGCAGTACTTC. Protein product: CASSLESAGGSEQYF.

The CDR3 bases are TGCGCCAGCAGCCAAGACCCGACTAGCGCGCGCACCGGGGAGCTGTTTTTT. Protein: CASSQDPTSARTGELFF. The V and J genes are TRBV4-3 and TRBJ2-2; 8 nucleotides agree with TRBD2. Germline assignment: CDR1 LGHNA and CDR2 YSLEER. V dropped 0 bases and J dropped 4; count of bases not matched to a gene: 7. The CDR3 spans 17 residues.

This sequence joins TRBV4-1 and TRBJ2-1, with D tentatively TRBD1 (6 bases). With 1 base removed from V and 4 bases from J, the gap between germline ends came to 8 bases. The CDR3 consists of 14 residues. CDR1 and CDR2 (germline): MGHRA, YSYEKL. As DNA, the CDR3 is TGCGCCAGCAGCCAAGGCGGACAGTACAATGAGCAGTTCTTC. Amino acids: CASSQGGQYNEQFF.

This chain uses TRBV4-1 with TRBJ2-5, with a tentative D call TRBD2 (5 bases). This CDR3 is built from 14 residues. CDR1 is MGHRA, CDR2 YSYEKL, per germline. Trimming shortened V by 1 base and J by 5 bases, and 11 bases separated the two germline ends. The CDR3 DNA follows: TGCGCCAGCAGCCAAGTGAGCAGGAGGGAGACCCAGTACTTC. Residues: CASSQVSRRETQYF.

This clone has only a few counts. CDR3 sequence: CASGQSNTGELFF. In nucleotides, the CDR3 is TGTGCCAGTGGACAGTCGAACACCGGGGAGCTGTTTTTT. The V and J genes are TRBV6-4 and TRBJ2-2, with a possible D match to TRBD1 (6 bases). The germline V and J ends were trimmed by 9 bases and 0 bases, with 8 bases remaining between them. Germline V gives CDR1 MRHNA, CDR2 SNTAGT. The CDR3 spans 13 residues.

The chain employs TRBV6-6 and TRBJ2-4; D is unresolved. The CDR3 totals 13 residues. V lost 6 bases and J lost 0, with 6 bases in between. Germline CDR1 reads MNHNY; CDR2 reads SVGAGI (reference sequence). This chain's CDR3 is CASRPIAKNIQYF. The CDR3 nucleotides read TGTGCCAGCAGACCCATAGCCAAAAACATTCAGTACTTC.

The gene calls are TRBV4-1 and TRBJ2-2; D remains unclear. The CDR3 is made up of 15 amino acids. V was pared by 0 bases and J by 2 bases, with 7 bases between. Germline CDR1 MGHRA, CDR2 YSYEKL. Written as DNA, the CDR3 is TGCGCCAGCAGCCAAGAAGCCGGAAACACCGGGGAGCTGTTTTTT. Its translation is CASSQEAGNTGELFF.

This chain links TRBV5-5 with TRBJ1-1, with 9 bases fitting TRBD1. The CDR3 length is 14 residues. Germline CDR1 reads SGHKS; CDR2 reads YYEKEE (reference sequence). J was trimmed by 3 bases and V by 3 bases; bases with no gene match: 3. The CDR3 nucleotides read TGTGCCAGCAGCTCGGGACAGGGACACACTGAAGCTTTCTTT. As protein: CASSSGQGHTEAFF.

This clone was seen many times. The chain uses TRBV7-9 and TRBJ2-6; D gene ambiguous. Trimming took off 7 bases at V and 1 base at J, with 5 bases between the two ends. CDR1 and CDR2 from the germline V gene are SEHNR and FQNEAQ (reference sequence). This CDR3 has 13 residues. CDR3 loop: CASTLSGANVLTF. DNA for the CDR3: TGTGCCAGCACCCTATCTGGGGCCAACGTCCTGACTTTC.

This clone was found a few times. This rearrangement joins TRBV4-2 to TRBJ2-1; 7 bases are a match to TRBD2. Germline V gene sequence: CDR1 LGHNA, CDR2 YNFKEQ. The CDR3 contains 17 residues. After removal of 0 bases from V and 3 bases from J, the junction contained 8 bases not matched to a gene. CDR3 DNA sequence: TGTGCCAGCAGCCAAGATGTGTGGGACTATAGCTACAATGAGCAGTTCTTC. Translation: CASSQDVWDYSYNEQFF.

This clone is a singleton in its sample. The chain employs TRBV7-6 and TRBJ2-1; 7 bases are shared with TRBD1. This CDR3 spans 14 amino acids. Per germline, CDR1 SGHVS and CDR2 FNYEAQ. The V segment lost 5 bases and the J segment 5 bases; nucleotides outside the gene matches: 6. The CDR3 DNA follows: TGTGCCAGCAGCCTGGGACAGCATAACAATGAGCAGTTCTTC. Translating it yields CASSLGQHNNEQFF. The complete variable domain, with remaining parts taken from reference TRBV7-6 and TRBJ2-1, reads GAGVSQSPRYKVTKRGQDVALRCDPISGHVSLYWYRQALGQGPEFLTYFNYEAQQDKSGLPNDRFSAERPEGSISTLTIQRTEQRDSAMYRCASSLGQHNNEQFFGPGTRLTVL.

This clone was counted a single time. The V and J genes are TRBV5-1 and TRBJ2-1; the D gene is possibly TRBD2 (5 bases). Per germline, CDR1 SGHRS and CDR2 YFSETQ. Trimming removed 4 bases at V and 5 bases at J, with 13 bases between. The CDR3 length is 14 residues. CDR3 coding DNA: TGCGCCAGCAGCAGGCGGGTTGCGGACAATGAGCAGTTCTTC. It translates to CASSRRVADNEQFF.